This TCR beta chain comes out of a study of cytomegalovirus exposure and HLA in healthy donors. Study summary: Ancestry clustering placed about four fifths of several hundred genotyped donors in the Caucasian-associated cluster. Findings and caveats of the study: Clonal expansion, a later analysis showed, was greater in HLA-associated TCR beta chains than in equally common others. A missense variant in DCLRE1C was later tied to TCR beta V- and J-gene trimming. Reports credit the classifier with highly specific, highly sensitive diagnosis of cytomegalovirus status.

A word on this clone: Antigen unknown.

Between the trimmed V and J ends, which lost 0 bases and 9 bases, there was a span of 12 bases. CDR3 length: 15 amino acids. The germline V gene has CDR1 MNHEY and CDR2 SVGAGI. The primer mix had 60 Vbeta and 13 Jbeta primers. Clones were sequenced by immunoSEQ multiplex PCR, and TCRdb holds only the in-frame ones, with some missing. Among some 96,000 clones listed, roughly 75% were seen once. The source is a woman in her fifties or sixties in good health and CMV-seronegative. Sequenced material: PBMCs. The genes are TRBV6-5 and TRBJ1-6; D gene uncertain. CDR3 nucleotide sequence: TGTGCCAGCAGTTACTCATCATTGGCGGGTTCACCCCTCCACTTT. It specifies CASSYSSLAGSPLHF.